This TCR beta chain was observed in a study of cytomegalovirus exposure and HLA in healthy donors. Study-wide results and caveats: Trimming of TCR beta V- and J-genes showed a link, identified in a later analysis, to a missense DCLRE1C variant. Near-uniform donor sequencing depth was presumed by presence/absence analyses.

PCR was performed using 60 Vbeta and 13 Jbeta primers. TCRdb's table, derived via immunoSEQ multiplex PCR, lists solely in-frame clones and lacks some. Among around 200,000 clones listed, over 65% were seen once. The donors comprised healthy bone marrow donors. This CDR3 has 16 residues. V dropped 3 bases and J dropped 3 bases, with 18 bases sitting between them. A word on this clone: The antigen is not known.

The source of this sequence is a woman aged 60-75 years in good health and CMV-seropositive. The specimen was PBMCs. This chain uses TRBV23-1 with TRBJ2-7; D is unresolved. TRBV23-1 qualifies as an ORF whose function is uncertain. CDR3 protein: CASSHSLGSRSYEQYF. In nucleotides, the CDR3 is TGCGCCAGCAGTCACAGTTTGGGCAGCCGAAGCTACGAGCAGTACTTC.